What follows describes a single T cell receptor beta chain. Its antigen specificity is not known. Per-base quality was not reported, and no clone a single base away is much larger than it. The data derive from a study of blood T cell repertoires in COVID-19 (dated by TCRdb to the early 2020s). Some background on the complete study: Samples from collaborators originated in the United States, Italy and Spain and spanned both the acute and convalescent phases of COVID-19. The prospective study material was composed of cDNA or gDNA derived from T cells, B-cell-depleted T cells, or PBMCs. Subjects who had been exposed to COVID-19, were actively infected with it, or had recovered from it provided the deeply sampled blood TCRbeta repertoires that made up the dataset. The repertoires were released in a freely available public database meant as a resource for research on the immune response to SARS-CoV-2. The samples were drawn from the first 160 participants of the ongoing ImmuneRACE study and from some 1,300 subjects provided by 6 global collaborators. The sample metadata nearly always contained a de-identified subject ID, COVID-19 status, age in years and sex. Where HLA class I and class II types were available, the types were taken from metadata supplied by the sample provider, not from assay-based typing.

TCRbeta CDR3 regions were amplified from genomic DNA by means of the immunoSEQ Assay, a bias-controlled multiplex PCR. The source study handled its data this way. Within the assay, amplification of reference gene primers was used to estimate how many nucleated cells each sample contained. Sequence reads were collapsed and filtered to measure the absolute abundance of every unique TCRbeta CDR3 rearrangement. Productive Simpson clonality was computed per sample as the square root of Simpson's diversity index over productive rearrangements. TCRdb provides this immuneACCESS table in a form limited to in-frame rearrangements. Some clones are lacking; in checked studies, under half of them reflect an unresolved V gene, and why the rest are absent is not known. The DNA was the basis for D and trimming; V, J and clone size are from that table. Present in this sample are about 49,000 clones, roughly 86% of which were seen just once. The ten largest clones add up to 5% of the sample.

What the study reported, not specific to this receptor: The quantity of clinical and demographic metadata differed by source and by participant and was supplied without curation.

Collaborating institutions collected whole blood in K2EDTA tubes following their own protocols. For TCRbeta analysis, collaborators shipped samples in one of three forms: frozen whole blood, isolated PBMCs, or DNA extracted from either of those sample types. The sample consisted of peripheral blood. The clonotype originates from a man between 35 and 55 years old with active COVID-19.

The nucleotide sequence reads TGCGCCAGCAGCTTGGCCGGGAACACTGAAGCTTTCTTT. Translated, it reads CASSLAGNTEAFF. This sequence uses TRBV5-1 and TRBJ1-1; the D gene assignment is ambiguous. The CDR3 runs 13 amino acids, cysteine and phenylalanine included. Only CDR3 DNA is held: 39 bases, read in frame from base 1. V and J are truncated by 0 bases and 1 base respectively, leaving an intervening sequence of 4 bases. The germline V gene encodes CDR1 SGHRS and CDR2 YFSETQ.